A single sample is the source of the 7 T cell receptor beta chains below, sequenced in a study of T cell responses to AZD1222 COVID-19 vaccine. Measured with immunoSEQ multiplex PCR; TCRdb has only the in-frame clones, and not every one. The sample includes 200,000 to 250,000 clones, about 94% of them seen just once. The sequencing here drew on peripheral blood, taken 28 days after the second dose of the MenACWY control vaccine. The receptors derive from an adult who received the MenACWY meningococcal vaccine as a control.

The V gene is TRBV7-6, the J gene TRBJ1-5; D is ambiguous. CDR1 SGHVS and CDR2 FNYEAQ come from the germline V gene. The length of the CDR3 is 14 residues. Trimming stripped 1 base from V and 9 bases from J, with 13 bases between. CDR3 coding DNA: TGTGCCAGCAGCTTAGAGGTCGCGAGTGGGCCCCAGCATTTT. This translates into CASSLEVASGPQHF.

The V and J genes are TRBV28 and TRBJ1-1; 8 bases line up with TRBD1. Germline CDR1 and CDR2: MDHEN and SYDVKM. J gave up 1 base and V 6 bases, and 7 bases lay outside the gene matches. CDR3 size: 15 residues. Written as DNA, the CDR3 is TGTGCCAGCAGCAAGAGACAGGGGAGGAACACTGAAGCTTTCTTT. Translation gives CASSKRQGRNTEAFF. Drawing the rest from reference TRBV28 and TRBJ1-1, the complete variable domain is DVKVTQSSRYLVKRTGEKVFLECVQDMDHENMFWYRQDPGLGLRLIYFSYDVKMKEKGDIPEGYSVSREKKERFSLILESASTNQTSMYLCASSKRQGRNTEAFFGQGTRLTVV.

The chain joins TRBV3-1 (or the pseudogene TRBV3-2) to TRBJ2-7; no firm D call. The CDR3 runs 12 residues. The V end was cut by 0 bases, the J end by 10 bases, with 10 bases between. CDR1 LGHDT and CDR2 YNNKEL come from the germline V gene (reference sequence). CDR3 loop: CASSQEGYGQYF. The CDR3 bases are TGTGCCAGCAGCCAAGAGGGCTACGGTCAGTACTTC.

The chain uses TRBV14 and TRBJ2-3, with 12 nucleotides matching TRBD2. Germline-derived CDR1 and CDR2 are SGHDN and FVKESK. CDR3 length equals 15 residues. J gave up 4 bases and V 1 base, and 0 bases lay outside the gene matches. The CDR3 DNA reads TGTGCCAGCAGCCAAGGACTAGCGGGAGCAGATACGCAGTATTTT. The encoded protein is CASSQGLAGADTQYF.

The gene calls are TRBV24-1 and TRBJ2-7; a possible D gene is TRBD2 (5 bases). Germline CDR1 is KGHDR and CDR2 is SFDVKD. Trimming removed 12 bases at V and 1 base at J, with 18 bases between. There are 14 residues in the CDR3. DNA for the CDR3: TGTGCCCCGACGCATCTAGCATGTTCCTACGAGCAGTACTTC. This codes for CAPTHLACSYEQYF.

The chain combines TRBV6-5 with TRBJ2-7; the D call may be TRBD1 or TRBD2 (6 bases each). Germline V gene sequence: CDR1 MNHEY, CDR2 SVGAGI. V dropped 7 bases and J dropped 5 bases, with 18 bases sitting between them. The CDR3 runs 14 residues. DNA for the CDR3: TGTGCCAGCACCAGCGAGGGGGGACGGAACGAGCAGTACTTC. It codes for CASTSEGGRNEQYF.

The chain combines TRBV5-1 with TRBJ1-4, with TRBD1 as a possible D gene (5 bases). Trimming took 4 bases from V and 6 from J, leaving 19 bases between them. Germline CDR1 SGHRS, CDR2 YFSETQ. The CDR3 sequence is 16 residues long. CDR3: CASSEAGQGVYEKLFF. The CDR3 DNA is TGCGCCAGCAGCGAAGCGGGGCAGGGTGTTTATGAAAAACTGTTTTTT.